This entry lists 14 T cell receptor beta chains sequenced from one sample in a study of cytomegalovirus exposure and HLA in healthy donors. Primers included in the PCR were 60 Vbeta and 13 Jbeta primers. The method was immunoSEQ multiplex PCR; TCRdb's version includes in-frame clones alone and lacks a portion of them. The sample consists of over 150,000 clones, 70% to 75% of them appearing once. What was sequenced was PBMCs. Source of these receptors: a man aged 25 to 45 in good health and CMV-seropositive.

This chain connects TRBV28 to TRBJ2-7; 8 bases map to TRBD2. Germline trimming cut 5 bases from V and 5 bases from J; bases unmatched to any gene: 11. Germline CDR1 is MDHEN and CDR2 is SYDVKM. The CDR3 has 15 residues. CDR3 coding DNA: TGTGCCAGCAGTCCCACGAGCGGGAGTATCGACGAGCAGTACTTC. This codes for CASSPTSGSIDEQYF.

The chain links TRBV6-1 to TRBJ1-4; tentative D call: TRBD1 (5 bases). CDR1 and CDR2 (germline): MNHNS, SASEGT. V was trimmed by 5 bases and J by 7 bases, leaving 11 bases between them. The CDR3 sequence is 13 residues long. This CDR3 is CASSIGQLEKLFF. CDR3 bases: TGTGCCAGCAGTATCGGACAACTTGAAAAACTGTTTTTT.

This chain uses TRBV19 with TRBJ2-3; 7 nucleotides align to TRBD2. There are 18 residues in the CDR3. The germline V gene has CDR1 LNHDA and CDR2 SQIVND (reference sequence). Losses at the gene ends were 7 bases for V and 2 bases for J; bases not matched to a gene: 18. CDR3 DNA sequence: TGTGCCAGTACCCCGGGACTAACAATAGTTGGACCCACAGATACGCAGTATTTT. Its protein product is CASTPGLTIVGPTDTQYF. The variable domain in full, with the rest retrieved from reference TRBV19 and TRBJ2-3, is DGGITQSPKYLFRKEGQNVTLSCEQNLNHDAMYWYRQDPGQGLRLIYYSQIVNDFQKGDIAEGYSVSREKKESFPLTVTSAQKNPTAFYLCASTPGLTIVGPTDTQYFGPGTRLTVL.

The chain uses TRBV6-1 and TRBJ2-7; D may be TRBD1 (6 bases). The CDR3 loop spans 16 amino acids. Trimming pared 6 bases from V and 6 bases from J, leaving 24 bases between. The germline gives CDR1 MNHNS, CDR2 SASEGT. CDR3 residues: CASSEPPGHDLGEQYF. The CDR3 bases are TGTGCCAGCAGCGAACCTCCGGGACACGACCTGGGCGAGCAGTACTTC.

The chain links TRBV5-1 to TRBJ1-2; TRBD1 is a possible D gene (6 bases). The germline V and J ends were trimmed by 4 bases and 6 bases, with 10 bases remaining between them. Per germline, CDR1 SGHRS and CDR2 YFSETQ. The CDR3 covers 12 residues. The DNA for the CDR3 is TGCGCCAGCAGCGTACAGGGAGATGGCTACACCTTC. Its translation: CASSVQGDGYTF.

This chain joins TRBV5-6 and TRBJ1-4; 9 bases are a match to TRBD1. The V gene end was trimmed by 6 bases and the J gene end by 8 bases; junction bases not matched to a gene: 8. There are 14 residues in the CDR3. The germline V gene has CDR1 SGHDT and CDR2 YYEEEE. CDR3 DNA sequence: TGTGCCAGCACCAAACAGGGGGCCGGCGAAAAACTGTTTTTT. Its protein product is CASTKQGAGEKLFF.

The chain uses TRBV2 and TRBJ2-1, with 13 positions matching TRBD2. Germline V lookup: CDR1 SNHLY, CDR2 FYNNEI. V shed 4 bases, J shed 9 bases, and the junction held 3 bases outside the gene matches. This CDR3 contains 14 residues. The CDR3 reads CASSVRLAGGEQFF. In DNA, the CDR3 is TGTGCCAGCAGTGTGAGACTAGCGGGAGGTGAGCAGTTCTTC.

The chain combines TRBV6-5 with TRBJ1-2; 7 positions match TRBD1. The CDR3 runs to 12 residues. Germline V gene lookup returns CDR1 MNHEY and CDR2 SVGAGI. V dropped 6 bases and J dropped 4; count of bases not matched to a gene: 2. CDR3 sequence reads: CASRQGLYGYTF. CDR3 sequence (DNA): TGTGCCAGCAGACAGGGGCTCTATGGCTACACCTTC.

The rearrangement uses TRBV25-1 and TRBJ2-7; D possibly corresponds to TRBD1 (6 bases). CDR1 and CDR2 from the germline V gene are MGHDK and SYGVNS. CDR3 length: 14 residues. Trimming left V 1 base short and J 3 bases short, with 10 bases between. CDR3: CASSELHRDYEQYF. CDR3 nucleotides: TGTGCCAGCAGTGAATTGCACAGGGACTACGAGCAGTACTTC.

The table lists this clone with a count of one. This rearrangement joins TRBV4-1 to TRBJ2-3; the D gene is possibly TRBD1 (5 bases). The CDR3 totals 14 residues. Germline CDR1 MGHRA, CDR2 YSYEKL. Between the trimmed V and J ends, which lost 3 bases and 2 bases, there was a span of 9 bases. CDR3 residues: CASSQGRDTDTQYF. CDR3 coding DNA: TGCGCCAGCAGCCAGGGCAGGGACACAGATACGCAGTATTTT.

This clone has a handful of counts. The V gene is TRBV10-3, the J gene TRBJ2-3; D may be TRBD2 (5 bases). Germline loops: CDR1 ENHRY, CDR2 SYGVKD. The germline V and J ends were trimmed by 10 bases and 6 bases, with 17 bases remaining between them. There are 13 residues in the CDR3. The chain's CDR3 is CASTAWEKDTQYF. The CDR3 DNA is TGTGCCAGCACCGCCTGGGAGAAGGATACGCAGTATTTT.

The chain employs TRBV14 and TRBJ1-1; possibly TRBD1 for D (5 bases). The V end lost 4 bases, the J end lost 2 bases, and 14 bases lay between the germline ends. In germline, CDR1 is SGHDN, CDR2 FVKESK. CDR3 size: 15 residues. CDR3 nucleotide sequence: TGTGCCAGCAGCCTCCAGGGTACGGTCAACACTGAAGCTTTCTTT. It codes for CASSLQGTVNTEAFF. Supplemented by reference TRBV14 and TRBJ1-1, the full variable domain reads EAGVTQFPSHSVIEKGQTVTLRCDPISGHDNLYWYRRVMGKEIKFLLHFVKESKQDESGMPNNRFLAERTGGTYSTLKVQPAELEDSGVYFCASSLQGTVNTEAFFGQGTRLTVV.

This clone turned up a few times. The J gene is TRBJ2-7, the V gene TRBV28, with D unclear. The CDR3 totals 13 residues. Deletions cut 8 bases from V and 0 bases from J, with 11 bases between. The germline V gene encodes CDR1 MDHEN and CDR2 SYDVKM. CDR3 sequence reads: CASCAPSSYEQYF. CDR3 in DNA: TGTGCCAGCTGTGCACCTAGCTCCTACGAGCAGTACTTC. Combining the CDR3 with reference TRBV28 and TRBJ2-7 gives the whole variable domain DVKVTQSSRYLVKRTGEKVFLECVQDMDHENMFWYRQDPGLGLRLIYFSYDVKMKEKGDIPEGYSVSREKKERFSLILESASTNQTSMYLCASCAPSSYEQYFGPGTRLTVT.

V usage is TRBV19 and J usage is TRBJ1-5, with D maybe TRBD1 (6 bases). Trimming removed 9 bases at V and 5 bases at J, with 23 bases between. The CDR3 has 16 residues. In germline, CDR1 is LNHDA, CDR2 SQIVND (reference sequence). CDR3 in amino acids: CASRMGGARVDQPQHF. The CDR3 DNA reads TGTGCCAGCCGGATGGGGGGGGCCAGAGTGGATCAGCCCCAGCATTTT. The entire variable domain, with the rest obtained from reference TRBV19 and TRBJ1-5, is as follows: DGGITQSPKYLFRKEGQNVTLSCEQNLNHDAMYWYRQDPGQGLRLIYYSQIVNDFQKGDIAEGYSVSREKKESFPLTVTSAQKNPTAFYLCASRMGGARVDQPQHFGDGTRLSIL.